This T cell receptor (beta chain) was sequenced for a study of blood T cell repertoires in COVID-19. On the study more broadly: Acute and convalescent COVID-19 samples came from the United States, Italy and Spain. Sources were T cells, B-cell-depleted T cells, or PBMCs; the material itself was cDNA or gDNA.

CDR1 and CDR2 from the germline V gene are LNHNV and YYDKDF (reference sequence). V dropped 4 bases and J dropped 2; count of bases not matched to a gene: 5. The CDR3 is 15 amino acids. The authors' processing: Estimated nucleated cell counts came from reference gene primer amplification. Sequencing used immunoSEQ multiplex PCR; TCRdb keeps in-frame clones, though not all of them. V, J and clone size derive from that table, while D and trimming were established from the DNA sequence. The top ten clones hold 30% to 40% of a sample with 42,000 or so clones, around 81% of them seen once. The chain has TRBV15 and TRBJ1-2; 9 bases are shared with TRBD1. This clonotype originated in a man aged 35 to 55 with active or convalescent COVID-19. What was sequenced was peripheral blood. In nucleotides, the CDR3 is TGTGCCACCAGCATGGGCGACAGGGGGAACTATGGCTACACCTTC. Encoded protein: CATSMGDRGNYGYTF.